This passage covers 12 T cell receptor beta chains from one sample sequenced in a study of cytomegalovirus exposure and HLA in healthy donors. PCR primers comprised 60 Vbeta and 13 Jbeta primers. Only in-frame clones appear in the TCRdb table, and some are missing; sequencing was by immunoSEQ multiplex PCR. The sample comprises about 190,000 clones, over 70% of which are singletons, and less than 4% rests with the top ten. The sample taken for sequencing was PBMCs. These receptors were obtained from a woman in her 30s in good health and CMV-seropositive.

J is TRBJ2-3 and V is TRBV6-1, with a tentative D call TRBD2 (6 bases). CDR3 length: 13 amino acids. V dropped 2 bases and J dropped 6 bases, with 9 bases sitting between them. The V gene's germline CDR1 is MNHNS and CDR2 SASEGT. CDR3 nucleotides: TGTGCCAGCAGTGAAAGTGGGAGGGATACGCAGTATTTT. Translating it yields CASSESGRDTQYF.

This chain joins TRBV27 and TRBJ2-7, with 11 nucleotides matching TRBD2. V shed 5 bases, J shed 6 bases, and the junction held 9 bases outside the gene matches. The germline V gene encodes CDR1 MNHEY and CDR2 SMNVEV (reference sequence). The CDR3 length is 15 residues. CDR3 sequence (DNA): TGTGCCAGCAGTCGGGCTAGCGGGAGGTACGGCGAGCAGTACTTC. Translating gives CASSRASGRYGEQYF.

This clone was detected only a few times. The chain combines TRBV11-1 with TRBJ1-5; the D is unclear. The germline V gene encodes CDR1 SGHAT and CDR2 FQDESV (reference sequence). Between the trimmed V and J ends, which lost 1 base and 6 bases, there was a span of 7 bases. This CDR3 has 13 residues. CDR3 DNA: TGTGCCAGCAGCTTAGGTCGGGGTCAGCCCCAGCATTTT. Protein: CASSLGRGQPQHF.

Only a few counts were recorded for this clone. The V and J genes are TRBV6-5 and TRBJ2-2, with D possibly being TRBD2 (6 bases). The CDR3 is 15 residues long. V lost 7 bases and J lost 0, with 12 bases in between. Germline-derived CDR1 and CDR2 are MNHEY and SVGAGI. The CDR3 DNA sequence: TGTGCCAGCACTATAGCGGAAGCGAACACCGGGGAGCTGTTTTTT. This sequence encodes CASTIAEANTGELFF.

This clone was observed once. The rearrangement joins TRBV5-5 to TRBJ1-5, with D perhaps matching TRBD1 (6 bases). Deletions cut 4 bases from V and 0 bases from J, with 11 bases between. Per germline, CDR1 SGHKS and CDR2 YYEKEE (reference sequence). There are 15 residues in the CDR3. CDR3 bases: TGTGCCAGCAGCAGACAGGCTTATAGCAATCAGCCCCAGCATTTT. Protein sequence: CASSRQAYSNQPQHF.

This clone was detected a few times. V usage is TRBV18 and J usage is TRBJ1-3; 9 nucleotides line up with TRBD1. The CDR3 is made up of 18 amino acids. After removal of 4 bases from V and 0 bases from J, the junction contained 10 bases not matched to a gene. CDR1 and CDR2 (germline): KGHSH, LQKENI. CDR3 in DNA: TGTGCCAGCTCACGGGACAGGGAAGGAGCCCTCTCTGGAAACACCATATATTTT. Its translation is CASSRDREGALSGNTIYF.

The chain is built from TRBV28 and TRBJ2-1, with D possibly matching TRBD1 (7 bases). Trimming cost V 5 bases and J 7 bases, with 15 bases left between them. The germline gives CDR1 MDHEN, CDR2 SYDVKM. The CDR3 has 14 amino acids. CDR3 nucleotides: TGTGCCAGCAGTGACGGGGGACAGAAAAATGAGCAGTTCTTC. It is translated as CASSDGGQKNEQFF.

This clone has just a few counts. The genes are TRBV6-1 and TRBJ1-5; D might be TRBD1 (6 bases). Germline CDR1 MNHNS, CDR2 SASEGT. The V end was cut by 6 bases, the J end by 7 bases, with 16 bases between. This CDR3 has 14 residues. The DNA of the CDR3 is TGTGCCAGCAGGGGGGGGAGGGGGAACCAGCCCCAGCATTTT. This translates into CASRGGRGNQPQHF.

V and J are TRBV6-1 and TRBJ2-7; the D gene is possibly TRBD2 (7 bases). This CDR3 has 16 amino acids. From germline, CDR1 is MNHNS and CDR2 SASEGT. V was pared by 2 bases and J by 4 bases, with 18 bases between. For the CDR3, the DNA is TGTGCCAGCAGTGAAAAAGGGGGGGCAGGCTGGTACGAGCAGTACTTC. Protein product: CASSEKGGAGWYEQYF.

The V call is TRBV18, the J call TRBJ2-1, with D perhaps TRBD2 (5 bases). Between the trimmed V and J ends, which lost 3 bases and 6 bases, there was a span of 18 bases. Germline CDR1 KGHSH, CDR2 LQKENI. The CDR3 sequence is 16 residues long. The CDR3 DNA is TGTGCCAGCTCACCCTCGGCCCAATCGAGGGCCAATGAGCAGTTCTTC. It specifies CASSPSAQSRANEQFF.

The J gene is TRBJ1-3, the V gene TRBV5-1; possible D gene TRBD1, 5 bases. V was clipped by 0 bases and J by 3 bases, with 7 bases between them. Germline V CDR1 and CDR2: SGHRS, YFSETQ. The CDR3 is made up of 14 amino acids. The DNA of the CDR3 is TGCGCCAGCAGCTTGGAAGGGGTTGGAAACACCATATATTTT. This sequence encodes CASSLEGVGNTIYF.

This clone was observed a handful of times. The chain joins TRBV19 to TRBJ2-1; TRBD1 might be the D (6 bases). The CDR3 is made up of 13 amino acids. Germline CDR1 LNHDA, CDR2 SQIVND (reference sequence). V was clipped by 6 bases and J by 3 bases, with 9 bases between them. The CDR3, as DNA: TGTGCCAGTAGGGGGGCAGTCTACAATGAGCAGTTCTTC. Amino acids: CASRGAVYNEQFF.